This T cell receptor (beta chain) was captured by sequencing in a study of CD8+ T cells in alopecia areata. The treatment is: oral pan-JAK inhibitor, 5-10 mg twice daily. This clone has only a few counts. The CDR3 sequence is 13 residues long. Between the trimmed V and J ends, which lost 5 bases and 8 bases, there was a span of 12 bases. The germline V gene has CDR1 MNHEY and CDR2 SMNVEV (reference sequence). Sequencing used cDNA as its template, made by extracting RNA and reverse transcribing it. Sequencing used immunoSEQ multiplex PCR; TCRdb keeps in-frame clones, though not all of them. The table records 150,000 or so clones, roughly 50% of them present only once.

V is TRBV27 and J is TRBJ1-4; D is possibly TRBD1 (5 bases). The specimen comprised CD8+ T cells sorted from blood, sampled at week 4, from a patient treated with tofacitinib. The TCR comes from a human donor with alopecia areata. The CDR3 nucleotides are TGTGCCAGCAGTCATCGTTGGGGGGAAAAACTGTTTTTT. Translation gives CASSHRWGEKLFF.